Sequencing of this T cell receptor beta chain was carried out in a study of shared clonotypes between healthy human individuals. Study-wide results and caveats: A handful of donors held approximately 4.5% of naive CD4 clonotypes in common. Sampling covered blood only; tissue repertoires likely differ.

Per the original data handling: Junction-only sequences produced by ImmunoSEQ had no quality scores, so filtering differed. Produced via immunoSEQ multiplex PCR; TCRdb's table is partial and in-frame only. From that table come the V and J calls and clone size; the DNA was used to work out D and trimming. The data show about 180,000 clones, approximately 95% seen once. As to this clone: The antigen is not known.

The sample was naive CD4+ T cells sorted from blood. The subset denotes: CD45RA+ positively selected. The sequence derives from a woman aged 25-40 years in good health.

CDR3 sequence reads: CASSHPLGHGYTF. CDR3 nucleotides: TGTGCCAGCAGTCACCCTCTGGGCCATGGCTACACCTTC. The rearrangement joins TRBV28 to TRBJ1-2, with D unclear. Germline CDR1 and CDR2: MDHEN and SYDVKM. The CDR3 has 13 amino acids. Trimming left V 5 bases short and J 6 bases short, with 13 bases between.